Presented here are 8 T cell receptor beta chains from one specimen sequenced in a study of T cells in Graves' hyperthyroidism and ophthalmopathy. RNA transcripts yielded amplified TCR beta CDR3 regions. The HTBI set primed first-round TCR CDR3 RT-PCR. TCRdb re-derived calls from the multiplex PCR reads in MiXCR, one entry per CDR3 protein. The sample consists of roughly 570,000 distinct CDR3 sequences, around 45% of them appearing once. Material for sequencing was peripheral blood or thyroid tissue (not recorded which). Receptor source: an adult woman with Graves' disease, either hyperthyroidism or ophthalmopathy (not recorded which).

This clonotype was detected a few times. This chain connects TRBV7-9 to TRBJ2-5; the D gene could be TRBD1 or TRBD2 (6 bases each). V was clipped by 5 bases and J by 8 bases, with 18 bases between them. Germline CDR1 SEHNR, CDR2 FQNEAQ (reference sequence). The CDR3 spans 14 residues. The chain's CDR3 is CASSRGGTEATQYF. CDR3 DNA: TGTGCCAGCAGCAGAGGGGGGACTGAAGCTACCCAGTACTTC.

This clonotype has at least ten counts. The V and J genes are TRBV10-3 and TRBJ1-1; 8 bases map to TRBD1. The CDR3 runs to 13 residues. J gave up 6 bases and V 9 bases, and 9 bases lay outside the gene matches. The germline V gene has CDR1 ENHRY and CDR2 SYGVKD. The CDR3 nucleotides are TGTGCCATAGTCCGGGACAGGAGTTCTGAAGCTTTCTTT. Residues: CAIVRDRSSEAFF.

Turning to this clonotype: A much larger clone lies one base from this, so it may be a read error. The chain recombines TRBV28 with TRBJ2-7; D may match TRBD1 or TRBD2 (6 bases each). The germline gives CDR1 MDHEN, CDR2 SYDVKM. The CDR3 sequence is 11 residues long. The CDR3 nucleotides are TGTTCCAGCAGTTTTGGGGGGCGGCCGTACTTC. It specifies CSSSFGGRPYF.

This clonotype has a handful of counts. CDR3 in amino acids: CASKGTTSSYEQYF. CDR3 DNA sequence: TGTGCCAGCAAAGGGACTACTAGCTCCTACGAGCAGTACTTC. The V and J genes are TRBV27 and TRBJ2-7; 7 bases are shared with TRBD2. Per germline, CDR1 MNHEY and CDR2 SMNVEV (reference sequence). V trimming: 7 bases; J trimming: 0 bases; junction bases outside the gene matches: 6. The CDR3 loop spans 14 amino acids.

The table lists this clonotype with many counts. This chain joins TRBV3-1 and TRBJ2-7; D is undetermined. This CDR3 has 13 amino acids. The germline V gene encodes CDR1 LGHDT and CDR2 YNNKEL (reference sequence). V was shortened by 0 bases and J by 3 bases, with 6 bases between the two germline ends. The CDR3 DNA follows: TGTGCCAGCAGCCAAGATAATTACTACGAGCAGTACTTC. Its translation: CASSQDNYYEQYF.

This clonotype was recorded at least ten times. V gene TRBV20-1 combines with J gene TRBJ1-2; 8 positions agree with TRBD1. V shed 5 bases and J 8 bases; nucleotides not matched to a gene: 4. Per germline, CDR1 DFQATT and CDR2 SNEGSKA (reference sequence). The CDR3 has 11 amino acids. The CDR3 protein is CSAGQGYGYTF. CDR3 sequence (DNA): TGCAGTGCTGGACAGGGTTACGGCTACACCTTC.

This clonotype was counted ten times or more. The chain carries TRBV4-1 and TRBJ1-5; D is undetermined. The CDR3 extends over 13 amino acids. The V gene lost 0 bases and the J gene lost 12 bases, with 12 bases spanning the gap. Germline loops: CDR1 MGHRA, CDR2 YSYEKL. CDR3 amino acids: CASSQDRRARQHF. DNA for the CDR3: TGCGCCAGCAGCCAAGATAGGAGGGCGCGCCAGCATTTT.

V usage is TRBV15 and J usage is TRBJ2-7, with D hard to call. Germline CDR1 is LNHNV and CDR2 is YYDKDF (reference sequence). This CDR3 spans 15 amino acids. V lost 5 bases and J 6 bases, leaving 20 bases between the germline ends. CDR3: CATSPPIPPPGEQYF. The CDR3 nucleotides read TGTGCCACCAGCCCCCCTATCCCTCCGCCGGGCGAGCAGTACTTC. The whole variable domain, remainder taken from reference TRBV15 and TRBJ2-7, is DAMVIQNPRYQVTQFGKPVTLSCSQTLNHNVMYWYQQKSSQAPKLLFHYYDKDFNNEADTPDNFQSRRPNTSFCFLDIRSPGLGDTAMYLCATSPPIPPPGEQYFGPGTRLTVT.